The rows below give T cell receptor beta chains drawn from one sample of a study of cytomegalovirus exposure and HLA in healthy donors. TCRdb keeps only in-frame clones here, not all; method: immunoSEQ multiplex PCR. Of under 200,000 clones listed, approximately 81% were seen once; the top ten hold 3.8%. The sequencing input was PBMCs. These receptors originate from a man over 45 in good health and CMV-seronegative. Both conserved end residues are part of each CDR3. D genes are given only for firm matches. The size of a clone is reported for some rows only, either as once, few or many, or as a class for expanded clones.

J | V | size | D | DNA | CDR3
TRBJ1-2 | TRBV27 | few | . | TGTGCCAGCAGTCCTAAATCTAACTATGGCTACACCTTC | CASSPKSNYGYTF
TRBJ1-1 | TRBV30 | . | . | TGTGCCTGGAGTCTCCCCTTCCGCAGGGGCACTGAAGCTTTCTTT | CAWSLPFRRGTEAFF
TRBJ2-7 | TRBV7-9 | . | . | TGTGCCAGCAGCCCGGACTATTCCTACGAGCAGTACTTC | CASSPDYSYEQYF
TRBJ1-6 | TRBV27 | . | . | TGTGCCAGCAGTACCTCCGGGATCCGCTCCTATAATTCACCCCTCCACTTT | CASSTSGIRSYNSPLHF
TRBJ1-1 | TRBV5-4 | once | . | TGTGCCAGCAGCGAGGGACATTTGAACACTGAAGCTTTCTTT | CASSEGHLNTEAFF
TRBJ2-6 | TRBV5-5 | . | TRBD2 | TGTGCCAGCAGCTTGGGCTGGGGGGGCTCTGGGGCCAACGTCCTGACTTTC | CASSLGWGGSGANVLTF
TRBJ1-2 | TRBV2 | . | . | TGTGCCAGCCCCAGGCCTGGTAGGAACTATGGCTACACCTTC | CASPRPGRNYGYTF
TRBJ1-5 | TRBV7-9 | once | . | TGTGCCAGCAGCTTAGGCCGGGGAGTAAGGGGCAATCAGCCCCAGCATTTT | CASSLGRGVRGNQPQHF
TRBJ1-1 | TRBV7-9 | . | TRBD1 | TGTGCCAGCAGCTTGGGGACAGCCCCCATGAACACTGAAGCTCTCTTT | CASSLGTAPMNTEALF
TRBJ1-2 | TRBV11-3 | once | TRBD1 | TGTGCCAGCAGCTTAAGGGACAGGGGCTCGGATGGCTACACCTTC | CASSLRDRGSDGYTF
TRBJ1-2 | TRBV5-4 | . | TRBD1 | TGTGCCAGCAGCTACGACAGGGGCCGAAACTATGGCTACACCTTC | CASSYDRGRNYGYTF
TRBJ1-1 | TRBV7-2 | . | . | TGTGCCAGCAGCTTAACAGGACGGGGGACTGAAGCTTTCTTT | CASSLTGRGTEAFF
TRBJ1-1 | TRBV10-3 | . | . | TGTGCCACGGCCCGAGACGGCGGTTTGGAAGCTTTCTTT | CATARDGGLEAFF